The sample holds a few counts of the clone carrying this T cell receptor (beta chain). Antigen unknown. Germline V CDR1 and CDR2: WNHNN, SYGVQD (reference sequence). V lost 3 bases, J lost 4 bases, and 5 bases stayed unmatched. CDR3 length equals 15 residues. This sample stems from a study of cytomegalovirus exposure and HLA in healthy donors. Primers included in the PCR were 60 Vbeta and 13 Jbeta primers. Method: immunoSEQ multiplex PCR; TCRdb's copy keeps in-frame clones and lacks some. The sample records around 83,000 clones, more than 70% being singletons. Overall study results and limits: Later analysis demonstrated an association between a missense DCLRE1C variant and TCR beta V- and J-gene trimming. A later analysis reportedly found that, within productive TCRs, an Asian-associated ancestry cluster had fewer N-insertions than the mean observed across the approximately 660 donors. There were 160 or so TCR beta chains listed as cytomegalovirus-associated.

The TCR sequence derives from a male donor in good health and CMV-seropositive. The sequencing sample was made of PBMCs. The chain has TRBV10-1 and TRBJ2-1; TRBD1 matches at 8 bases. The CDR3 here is CASSDPGTGYNEQFF. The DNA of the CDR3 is TGCGCCAGCAGTGACCCAGGGACAGGATACAATGAGCAGTTCTTC.